The 32 T cell receptor beta chains in this list originate from one sample, sequenced in a study of blood T cell repertoires in COVID-19. The repertoire was sequenced with immunoSEQ multiplex PCR; TCRdb's copy has only in-frame clones and lacks some. The sample carries roughly 250,000 clones, about 90% recorded once. Sequencing was carried out using peripheral blood. The receptors were sampled from a woman between 35 and 50 years old with acute or convalescent COVID-19.

This chain uses TRBV3-1 (or the pseudogene TRBV3-2) with TRBJ2-1, with 10 bases identical to TRBD1. J was trimmed by 6 bases and V by 6 bases; bases with no gene match: 11. The CDR3 has 16 amino acids. The germline CDR1 and CDR2 sequences are LGHDT and YNNKEL (reference sequence). The CDR3 here is CASSLTTGGFRNEQFF. The CDR3 DNA follows: TGTGCCAGCAGTCTAACGACAGGGGGCTTTCGCAATGAGCAGTTCTTC.

The chain carries TRBV7-6 and TRBJ2-3, with 10 bases fitting TRBD2. Germline loops: CDR1 SGHVS, CDR2 FNYEAQ. V lost 2 bases to trimming and J lost 0 bases; unmatched junction nucleotides: 8. This CDR3 spans 18 amino acids. The CDR3 loop is CASSLLAGDPRSTDTQYF. The CDR3, as DNA: TGTGCCAGCAGCTTACTAGCGGGGGACCCCCGGAGCACAGATACGCAGTATTTT.

A note on this clone: Other DNA sequences in this specimen translate into the identical CDR3. The chain combines TRBV19 with TRBJ1-1; no clear D. V was pared by 1 base and J by 1 base, with 4 bases between. This CDR3 spans 13 amino acids. Per germline, CDR1 LNHDA and CDR2 SQIVND (reference sequence). The CDR3 protein is CASSIGRNTEAFF. CDR3 sequence (DNA): TGTGCCAGTAGTATAGGCAGGAACACTGAAGCTTTCTTT.

This chain connects TRBV18 to TRBJ1-1; D is undetermined. V shed 4 bases and J shed 0 bases, with 6 bases lying between them. CDR3 length equals 13 residues. CDR1 and CDR2 (germline): KGHSH, LQKENI. CDR3 loop: CASSLSMNTEAFF. The CDR3 DNA follows: TGTGCCAGCTCACTTAGTATGAACACTGAAGCTTTCTTT.

The gene calls are TRBV10-3 and TRBJ1-2; possibly TRBD1 for D (5 bases). V was shortened by 8 bases and J by 3 bases, with 16 bases between the two germline ends. Germline assignment: CDR1 ENHRY and CDR2 SYGVKD. The CDR3 is 14 amino acids. CDR3 bases: TGTGCCATCTCCCAAGGGAGGGACCACTATGGCTACACCTTC. This sequence encodes CAISQGRDHYGYTF.

The chain combines TRBV29-1 with TRBJ1-1; D may be TRBD1 (5 bases). Germline V gene data show CDR1 as SQVTM and CDR2 as ANQGSEA. Trimming took off 5 bases at V and 0 bases at J, with 10 bases between the two ends. The CDR3 runs to 13 residues. CDR3 amino acids: CSVKQDMNTEAFF. CDR3 bases: TGCAGCGTTAAACAGGACATGAACACTGAAGCTTTCTTT.

The chain links TRBV29-1 to TRBJ2-4; tentative D call: TRBD1 (6 bases). This CDR3 spans 14 amino acids. V was cut by 7 bases and J by 2 bases, with 15 bases left in between. CDR1 and CDR2 from the germline V gene are SQVTM and ANQGSEA. The CDR3 protein is CSAATQGSKNIQYF. The CDR3 DNA sequence: TGCAGCGCCGCGACGCAGGGGTCCAAAAACATTCAGTACTTC.

This clone turned up a few times. The chain employs TRBV24-1 and TRBJ1-2; 7 bases agree with TRBD1. The CDR3 has 17 residues. V lost 4 bases to trimming and J lost 8 bases; unmatched junction nucleotides: 18. In germline, CDR1 is KGHDR, CDR2 SFDVKD. The CDR3 nucleotides read TGTGCCACCAGTGAGACTACGACAGGGCGCCTGGCTAAGGGCTACACCTTC. The encoded protein is CATSETTTGRLAKGYTF.

The gene calls are TRBV7-9 and TRBJ1-2; D unresolved. Trimming left V 0 bases short and J 5 bases short, with 10 bases between. The CDR3 is 14 residues long. Germline values: CDR1 SEHNR, CDR2 FQNEAQ (reference sequence). CDR3: CASSLAGQSYGYTF. CDR3 DNA sequence: TGTGCCAGCAGCTTAGCGGGCCAGTCTTATGGCTACACCTTC.

The genes are TRBV27 and TRBJ1-2, with 9 positions matching TRBD1. The length of the CDR3 is 13 residues. The J segment lost 7 bases and the V segment lost 6 bases, leaving 6 bases of the junction unmatched. Germline-derived CDR1 and CDR2 are MNHEY and SMNVEV (reference sequence). CDR3 nucleotides: TGTGCCAGCAGGAGGACAGGGGATTTTGGCTACACCTTC. This sequence encodes CASRRTGDFGYTF.

The chain employs TRBV6-5 and TRBJ2-6; D uncertain. Trimming took 0 bases from V and 0 from J, leaving 6 bases between them. Looked up from germline, CDR1 is MNHEY and CDR2 is SVGAGI. The length of the CDR3 is 16 residues. CDR3 DNA sequence: TGTGCCAGCAGTTACTCGACGGGCTCTGGGGCCAACGTCCTGACTTTC. It is translated as CASSYSTGSGANVLTF.

Here the CDR3 DNA reads TGTGCCAGCAGTTCCGGGACAGGGGGTTACAATGAGCAGTTCTTC. This sequence encodes CASSSGTGGYNEQFF. The chain is built from TRBV2 and TRBJ2-1; 11 nucleotides match TRBD1. Germline values: CDR1 SNHLY, CDR2 FYNNEI. The CDR3 has 15 amino acids. J lost 4 bases, V lost 5 bases, and 4 bases had no gene match.

CDR3: CASSSIRGSEAFF. In DNA, the CDR3 is TGTGCCAGCAGCTCGATTCGGGGATCTGAAGCTTTCTTT. This chain connects TRBV7-3 to TRBJ1-1, with D unclear. CDR1 and CDR2 (germline): SGHTA, FQGTGA. The CDR3 spans 13 residues. Between the trimmed V and J ends, which lost 4 bases and 6 bases, there was a span of 12 bases. Together with reference TRBV7-3 and TRBJ1-1, the CDR3 gives the full variable domain: GAGVSQTPSNKVTEKGKYVELRCDPISGHTALYWYRQSLGQGPEFLIYFQGTGAADDSGLPNDRFFAVRPEGSVSTLKIQRTERGDSAVYLCASSSIRGSEAFFGQGTRLTVV.

This sequence joins TRBV2 and TRBJ1-1; D is unresolved. Germline-derived CDR1 and CDR2 are SNHLY and FYNNEI. The V end was cut by 7 bases, the J end by 0 bases, with 6 bases between. This CDR3 contains 12 residues. CDR3 in DNA: TGTGCCAGCAACACCATGAACACTGAAGCTTTCTTT. This gives the protein CASNTMNTEAFF.

The rearrangement links TRBV6-1 to TRBJ2-1; TRBD2 aligns across 10 bases. The germline V gene encodes CDR1 MNHNS and CDR2 SASEGT. Losses at the gene ends were 2 bases for V and 0 bases for J; bases not matched to a gene: 16. The CDR3 runs to 21 residues. The CDR3 is CASSEYLMASGGKSSYNEQFF. CDR3 coding DNA: TGTGCCAGCAGTGAATACTTAATGGCTAGCGGGGGAAAAAGCTCCTACAATGAGCAGTTCTTC.

The chain carries TRBV7-9 and TRBJ1-1, with a possible D match to TRBD1 (6 bases). The CDR3 length is 12 residues. Germline CDR1 is SEHNR and CDR2 is FQNEAQ (reference sequence). V lost 3 bases and J lost 11, with 13 bases in between. In DNA form, the CDR3 reads TGTGCCAGCAGCTTTTACAGGGAGCCGGCTTTCTTT. Its translation: CASSFYREPAFF.

The chain has TRBV7-9 and TRBJ1-5; D is unresolved. V gave up 5 bases and J gave up 1 base, with 15 bases separating them. Germline CDR1 SEHNR, CDR2 FQNEAQ (reference sequence). There are 16 residues in the CDR3. This chain's CDR3 is CASSPDPGFSNQPQHF. In DNA, the CDR3 is TGTGCCAGCAGCCCCGACCCGGGTTTCAGCAATCAGCCCCAGCATTTT.

This chain connects TRBV24-1 to TRBJ2-6; maybe TRBD2 (5 bases). Deletions cut 1 base from V and 8 bases from J, with 14 bases between. Germline CDR1 and CDR2: KGHDR and SFDVKD. CDR3 length equals 16 residues. In DNA, the CDR3 is TGTGCCACCAGTGATTTTCGGGGTCCGTCGCCCAACGTCCTGACTTTC. Encoded protein: CATSDFRGPSPNVLTF.

V usage is TRBV19 and J usage is TRBJ1-2; 12 nucleotides match TRBD1. The CDR3 consists of 14 residues. CDR1 is LNHDA and CDR2 is SQIVND in the germline V gene (reference sequence). Trimming removed 6 bases from V and 5 bases from J; junction bases left unmatched: 4. The CDR3 region is CASRGQGALYGYTF. In DNA, the CDR3 is TGTGCCAGTAGGGGACAGGGGGCGCTTTATGGCTACACCTTC.

For this clone: The same CDR3 can be traced to other DNA sequences in this sample. The rearrangement uses TRBV3-1 (or the pseudogene TRBV3-2) and TRBJ1-1; 10 bases match TRBD1. Germline trimming cut 6 bases from V and 4 bases from J; bases unmatched to any gene: 5. This CDR3 is 14 amino acids long. Germline V gives CDR1 LGHDT, CDR2 YNNKEL (reference sequence). The DNA for the CDR3 is TGTGCCAGCAGGCTACGGACAGGGGGCACTGAAGCTTTCTTT. It codes for CASRLRTGGTEAFF.

The chain uses TRBV7-9 and TRBJ1-1; the D is unclear. Germline assignment: CDR1 SEHNR and CDR2 FQNEAQ (reference sequence). The CDR3 is 15 amino acids. V was cut by 5 bases and J by 1 base, with 14 bases left in between. CDR3 region: CASSPNSFQNTEAFF. The DNA of the CDR3 is TGTGCCAGCAGCCCAAACAGTTTTCAGAACACTGAAGCTTTCTTT.

This clone appeared a single time. The chain couples TRBV6-1 to TRBJ2-7, with 9 bases that match TRBD2. This CDR3 spans 16 amino acids. J lost 3 bases, V lost 2 bases, and 8 bases had no gene match. Per the germline V gene, CDR1 is MNHNS and CDR2 is SASEGT. CDR3 protein: CASSESRGGANYEQYV. As DNA, the CDR3 is TGTGCCAGCAGTGAATCTCGCGGGGGGGCAAACTACGAGCAGTACGTC.

The J gene is TRBJ2-1, the V gene TRBV10-3; 15 bases map to TRBD2. Germline V gene data show CDR1 as ENHRY and CDR2 as SYGVKD. Unmatched junction bases numbered 2, after V lost 4 bases and J lost 7 bases. The CDR3 contains 15 residues. The CDR3 loop reads CAISGGLAGGNEQFF. The CDR3 DNA reads as TGTGCCATCAGTGGGGGACTAGCGGGGGGAAATGAGCAGTTCTTC.

The CDR3 reads CASSLAPAGGQETQYF. DNA of the CDR3: TGTGCCAGCAGCTTAGCGCCGGCGGGGGGACAAGAGACCCAGTACTTC. The chain uses TRBV7-6 and TRBJ2-5; 8 positions agree with TRBD2. The CDR3 covers 16 residues. The V and J ends lost 0 bases and 2 bases, in that order; junction bases with no gene match: 5. CDR1 and CDR2 from the germline V gene are SGHVS and FNYEAQ.

The chain couples TRBV24-1 to TRBJ2-5; D possibly corresponds to TRBD2 (7 bases). With 6 bases removed from V and 5 bases from J, the gap between germline ends came to 15 bases. This CDR3 contains 14 residues. Germline V gene sequence: CDR1 KGHDR, CDR2 SFDVKD. The CDR3 coding sequence is TGTGCCACCAGTTTCGGTGGGGGGGCCGAGACCCAGTACTTC. Protein sequence: CATSFGGGAETQYF.

The chain recombines TRBV18 with TRBJ1-6, with 8 nucleotides matching TRBD1. Trimming at V came to 2 bases and at J to 12 bases, leaving 12 bases not matched to a gene. The germline CDR1 and CDR2 sequences are KGHSH and LQKENI. This CDR3 contains 16 residues. The CDR3 DNA sequence: TGTGCCAGCTCACCAGAGACAGGGGTTCGGGGTGTACCCCTCCACTTT. Translating it yields CASSPETGVRGVPLHF.

Here the CDR3 reads CASSYAYRGSNTGELFF. The CDR3 coding sequence is TGTGCCAGCAGTTATGCGTACAGGGGATCGAACACCGGGGAGCTGTTTTTT. The chain combines TRBV6-2 or TRBV6-3 with TRBJ2-2; 7 bases agree with TRBD1. With 3 bases clipped from V and 0 bases from J, the junction kept 7 bases outside the gene matches. Per the germline V gene, CDR1 is MNHEY and CDR2 is SVGEGT. The CDR3 length is 17 residues.

The genes are TRBV11-1 and TRBJ2-3, with D unclear. CDR3 length equals 15 residues. Trimming took off 6 bases at V and 10 bases at J, with 23 bases between the two ends. Germline V lookup: CDR1 SGHAT, CDR2 FQDESV (reference sequence). CDR3 region: CASRPATAAPASQYF. CDR3 sequence (DNA): TGTGCCAGCAGACCAGCGACTGCGGCCCCGGCATCGCAGTATTTT.

This clone occurred once. CDR3 in DNA: TGTGCCAGCAGTTTCAGAAGCGGCTACGAGCAGTACGTC. This translates into CASSFRSGYEQYV. The chain carries TRBV27 and TRBJ2-7, with D possibly being TRBD2 (5 bases). The CDR3 totals 13 residues. Looked up from germline, CDR1 is MNHEY and CDR2 is SMNVEV (reference sequence). V lost 3 bases and J lost 3, with 9 bases in between.

This clone was counted a few times. The rearrangement links TRBV7-8 to TRBJ2-5; the match to TRBD2 covers 9 bases. Unmatched junction bases numbered 2, after V lost 4 bases and J lost 5 bases. There are 13 residues in the CDR3. Germline loops: CDR1 SGHVS, CDR2 FQNEAQ. CDR3 coding DNA: TGTGCCAGCAGCTCTAGCGGGGTTGAGACCCAGTACTTC. It is translated as CASSSSGVETQYF.

This chain links TRBV2 with TRBJ1-6, with D possibly matching TRBD1 (5 bases). Trimming took 7 bases from V and 7 from J, leaving 11 bases between them. The CDR3 loop spans 13 amino acids. Germline-derived CDR1 and CDR2 are SNHLY and FYNNEI. The CDR3 here is CASTPGLNSPLHF. DNA of the CDR3: TGTGCCAGCACCCCAGGGCTAAATTCACCCCTCCACTTT. The full variable domain, completed using reference TRBV2 and TRBJ1-6, is EPEVTQTPSHQVTQMGQEVILRCVPISNHLYFYWYRQILGQKVEFLVSFYNNEISEKSEIFDDQFSVERPDGSNFTLKIRSTKLEDSAMYFCASTPGLNSPLHFGNGTRLTVT.

The gene calls are TRBV7-8 and TRBJ1-1, with no clear D. The CDR3 covers 13 residues. Germline V gene lookup returns CDR1 SGHVS and CDR2 FQNEAQ. V lost 3 bases, J lost 5 bases, and 10 bases lay in between. The CDR3 loop reads CASSLGRRTEAFF. Here the CDR3 DNA reads TGTGCCAGCAGCTTGGGGAGGCGGACTGAAGCTTTCTTT.